This T cell receptor (beta chain) was sequenced in a study of cytotoxic CD8 clonotypes in ibrutinib-treated CLL (dated by TCRdb to the early 2020s). Some background on the complete study: The cohort included around 15 treatment-naive and fewer than 12 relapsed/refractory patients; about 18 were IGHV unmutated. Partial responses were observed in about 25 patients and complete responses in 2; after a median follow-up of 68 months, remission was maintained in 15 or so patients and progression was observed in approximately 12. Samples at response were collected after a median of around twelve months of treatment, with a range of roughly 6 to 36 months. Samples averaged about 260,000 productive templates and around 91,000 productive rearrangements. Longitudinal samples were available for about 30% of the roughly 90 trial participants. Cryopreserved peripheral blood mononuclear cells were collected at three points: before therapy, at response, and at either sustained remission or disease progression. All remission and progressive disease samples were collected while patients were still receiving ibrutinib.

The goal of deep resolution MiSeq sequencing was a depth between 1 in 1 million and 1 in 200,000 T cells, and coverage averaged 10x per clonotype. The immunoSEQ hsTCRB Kit was used to generate the TCR beta libraries. In the original analysis: ImmunoSEQ Data Assistant and ImmunoSEQ Analyzer were used for data analysis, and V, D and J genes were assigned according to IMGT definitions. Clonality, which ranges from 0 to 1, was calculated by subtracting the normalized Shannon entropy of productive rearrangement frequencies from one. Public clonotype analysis was restricted to overrepresented clonotypes comprising at least 0.05% of each patient's repertoire. Repertoires from some 14 age-matched healthy donors in immuneACCESS were used as clonality controls. Drawn from immuneACCESS, this table holds only the in-frame rearrangements with V and J called that TCRdb kept. Clones are partly lost; checked studies trace under half to an unresolved V gene and leave the rest unexplained. V and J calls and clone size are as listed in that table; D and trimming were resolved from the DNA. Here the sample has roughly 250,000 clones; around three quarters occur a single time. The ten largest clones add up to 15% to 19% of the sample.

As for this clone: This clone's antigen is unknown. No per-base quality is available; no much larger clone lies one base away.

This specimen's time point label, per the study, means: around 25 months on ibrutinib. Approximately 2 micrograms of genomic DNA were extracted from cryopreserved PBMCs for TCR beta library preparation. Longitudinal blood samples from CLL patients receiving ibrutinib monotherapy were subjected to high-throughput TCR beta sequencing. The patients were enrolled in a single-center, open-label phase 2 trial of ibrutinib monotherapy. Summary of the overall study and its limitations: Public clonotypes were rare and either contracted or stayed stable during treatment, and the rise in clonality at ibrutinib response reflected the expansion of private clonotypes. At baseline, clonality was higher than in age-matched healthy donors and showed a strong correlation with circulating CD8+ T-cell counts. An increase in clonality was observed at ibrutinib response, with clonality remaining stable during sustained remission and falling back toward baseline at progression. Sustained-remission and progressing patients did not have matched sampling times, and lymph node repertoires were not examined.

The CDR3, from cysteine to phenylalanine, totals 14 residues. The retained sequence is limited to the CDR3, 42 bases, with the frame set at the first base. The germline V gene specifies LGHNA as CDR1 and YNFKEQ as CDR2. Trimming costs V 0 bases and J 4 bases, and their ends lie 9 bases apart. The sequencing used PBMCs, collected after 24 months of ibrutinib treatment. The sequence was collected from a human donor with chronic lymphocytic leukemia. Here the chain combines TRBV4-2 and TRBJ2-5, and the D gene may be TRBD2, 5 bases matching. The sequenced DNA: TGTGCCAGCAGCCAAGAGCGCGGGTCAGAGACCCAGTACTTC. This encodes CASSQERGSETQYF.